This T cell receptor beta chain was profiled in a study of fetal regulatory T cell absence and autoimmunity (TCRdb year 2017). With respect to the entire study: The IPEX patients showed exocrine pancreas autoimmunity in the absence of clinical diabetes. Points the paper makes about the study in general: The TCR compartment showed significant oligoclonal enrichment in pancreas versus cord blood, with some top clones over 85-fold enriched. The oligoclonal enrichment was taken as support for antigen-driven autoimmunity in the pancreas before birth in IPEX syndrome. Cord blood and pancreas had broadly similar TRB gene family usage, resembling published neonatal and adult repertoires.

On the immunoSEQ human TCRbeta survey platform, TCRbeta CDR3 regions were amplified and barcoded with a two-step multiplex PCR. Libraries were sequenced on Illumina instruments, with IgH sequenced in parallel from the same samples. The published analysis was carried out like this. To remove PCR and sequencing errors, raw reads were filtered against IMGT V, D, J definitions and grouped with a nearest-neighbor algorithm. Clones were defined by identical nucleotide sequence; differential abundance between tissues used per-clone Fisher exact tests with pFDR threshold p<0.01. Clones whose frequencies were too low for statistical inference were excluded by a minimum inclusion filter of 10 in either sample. The immunoSEQ Analyzer was used for pairwise clonal comparisons, while IMGT tools were used to assess gene family usage. In TCRdb, the immuneACCESS table is reduced to in-frame sequences with V and J assigned. These tables do not hold every clone; where another copy was compared, an unresolved V gene accounts for under half, and the others remain unexplained. For V, J and clone size, that table is used; D and trimming come from the DNA. The sample table holds around 45,000 clones, of which roughly 80% were seen once. 0.41% of the sample belongs to the ten largest clones.

Genomic DNA, about 1.8-3 ug, was extracted from umbilical cord blood or frozen pancreas using the DNeasy Blood and Tissue Kit. Concerning this clone itself: What this receptor recognizes is not known. No much larger clone exists at a distance of one base, and base qualities are not known.

From the cysteine up to the phenylalanine, the CDR3 has a length of 15 residues. Left in the record is the CDR3 DNA by itself, 45 bases read in frame from the first base. The germline V gene (reference sequence) gives CDR1 as MNHNY and CDR2 as SVGAGI. Trimming removed 3 bases from V and 2 bases from J, leaving 12 bases between the germline ends. The sequence joins TRBV6-6 to TRBJ2-3, with a tentative D gene TRBD2 over 5 matching bases. Material for sequencing was cord blood. This TCR was sampled from a newborn boy with IPEX syndrome. The sequenced DNA: TGTGCCAGCAGTTATTTCGCGGACTCCACAGATACGCAGTATTTT. This yields the protein CASSYFADSTDTQYF.